This T cell receptor (beta chain) was sequenced during a study of T-cell memory formation after mild COVID-19. Across the study: TCR clustering was largely donor specific. Study observations and caveats: Clones contracting day 15 to 85 were balanced CD4/CD8; later expanders leaned CD4+.

MiXCR, applied by TCRdb to the 5' RACE reads, yields one record per CDR3 protein. This table holds approximately 450,000 distinct CDR3 sequences, around a sixth found once. Worth noting for this clonotype: Its cognate antigen is unknown.

There are 18 residues in the CDR3. Germline V lookup: CDR1 SEHNR, CDR2 FQNEAQ (reference sequence). V lost 1 base to trimming and J lost 5 bases; unmatched junction nucleotides: 12. The sequence came from an adult woman who had mild COVID-19 (a few samples of this study predate the infection). Cell type and time point are not known. The sample taken for sequencing was PBMCs or a T cell subset sorted from them (not recorded which). The V call is TRBV7-9, the J call TRBJ2-5, with 11 bases matching TRBD2. CDR3 in amino acids: CASSLGGLAGGLQETQYF. For the CDR3, the DNA is TGTGCCAGCAGCTTAGGCGGGCTAGCGGGAGGCCTCCAGGAGACCCAGTACTTC.